What follows are 8 T cell receptor beta chains derived from one specimen sequenced in a study of T cell repertoires in aging, cancer and after chemotherapy. Peripheral blood genomic DNA, not sorted cells or RNA, was the template. Multiplex touch-down PCR with TRB-A/B primers amplified rearranged V-D-J TRB sequences. A single record per CDR3 protein comes from TCRdb applying MiXCR to the multiplex PCR reads. The sample has several thousand distinct CDR3 sequences, about 25% seen once. The sequenced sample was blood. The receptor set was obtained from a human donor with a blood cancer.

CDR3 loop: CSARDGPGPKLFF. CDR3 bases: TGCAGTGCTAGAGATGGGCCAGGGCCAAAACTGTTTTTT. The chain links TRBV20-1 to TRBJ1-4, with D perhaps matching TRBD1 (5 bases). The V gene's germline CDR1 is DFQATT and CDR2 SNEGSKA (reference sequence). CDR3 size: 13 residues. V was cut by 0 bases and J by 10 bases, with 12 bases left in between.

This clonotype is labeled medium-sized. The rearrangement joins TRBV19 to TRBJ2-3; TRBD2 agrees at 7 bases. Germline V gene sequence: CDR1 LNHDA, CDR2 SQIVND (reference sequence). The V gene end was trimmed by 5 bases and the J gene end by 3 bases; junction bases not matched to a gene: 8. This CDR3 region has 15 residues. The CDR3 sequence: CASSRGSGSTDTQYF. DNA of the CDR3: TGTGCCAGTAGTCGAGGTAGCGGGTCTACAGATACGCAGTATTTT.

This clonotype was detected a few times. The V call is TRBV12-3 or TRBV12-4, the J call TRBJ2-2, with 9 bases fitting TRBD1. J lost 2 bases, V lost 6 bases, and 7 bases had no gene match. The CDR3 runs to 16 residues. CDR3: CASSPWTGENTGELFF. In nucleotides, the CDR3 is TGTGCCAGCAGCCCATGGACAGGGGAAAACACCGGGGAGCTGTTTTTT.

This chain joins TRBV20-1 and TRBJ1-1; 7 bases match TRBD1. Germline V gene data show CDR1 as DFQATT and CDR2 as SNEGSKA (reference sequence). The V segment lost 6 bases and the J segment 6 bases; nucleotides outside the gene matches: 10. The CDR3 runs 13 residues. In DNA form, the CDR3 reads TGCAGTGCAATACGACAGGGTTTGGCTGAAGCTTTCTTT. Translation: CSAIRQGLAEAFF.

This clonotype is medium-sized within its sample. The chain carries TRBV11-1 and TRBJ2-1, with D perhaps matching TRBD1 (6 bases). Trimming took off 7 bases at V and 8 bases at J, with 15 bases between the two ends. The CDR3 loop spans 13 amino acids. Per the germline V gene, CDR1 is SGHAT and CDR2 is FQDESV (reference sequence). CDR3 coding DNA: TGTGCCAGCACCTTCGACAGGATCCATGAGCAGTTCTTC. It codes for CASTFDRIHEQFF.

The CDR3 DNA follows: TGCAGTGGAGTGGATCCGAAGAAGCCCTCCTACAATGAGCAGTTCTTC. This encodes CSGVDPKKPSYNEQFF. This chain uses TRBV20-1 with TRBJ2-1; D is ambiguous. CDR1 is DFQATT, CDR2 SNEGSKA, per germline (reference sequence). Between the trimmed V and J ends, which lost 7 bases and 0 bases, there was a span of 19 bases. The CDR3 covers 16 residues.

The chain recombines TRBV19 with TRBJ1-1; TRBD1 matches at 7 bases. CDR1 is LNHDA and CDR2 is SQIVND in the germline V gene (reference sequence). V lost 4 bases and J lost 1; bases outside the gene matches: 3. The CDR3 contains 14 residues. CDR3 loop: CASSSRQGNTEAFF. CDR3 bases: TGTGCCAGTAGTAGTCGACAGGGGAACACTGAAGCTTTCTTT.

This clonotype is classed as medium-sized (0.01 to 0.1%). An end of the junction differs from the germline gene, which may be a read error. The chain employs TRBV29-1 and TRBJ1-4, with 8 bases aligning to TRBD1. Looked up from germline, CDR1 is SQVTM and CDR2 is ANQGSEA. This CDR3 region has 14 residues. CDR3 protein: CSVTADRDNEKLFF. In nucleotides, the CDR3 is TGCAGCGTGACCGCGGACAGGGATAATGAGAAACTGTTTTTT.